The clone carrying this TCR beta chain has only a few counts. Its specificity is unknown. The data originate from a study of graft-versus-host responses after intestinal transplantation. The overall study: Each patient got anti-thymocyte globulin induction, then tacrolimus and steroids for approximately 3 years.

Study-wide points: In recipient marrow, GvH clones were found, and some appeared first in ileum or blood. Early after transplant, HvG declines were associated with peak levels of circulating GvH clones.

Lymphocytes (intraepithelial and lamina propria) were released by processing the graft tissue. V lost 2 bases and J lost 9; bases outside the gene matches: 14. Germline lookup yields CDR1 SGHKS and CDR2 YYEKEE (reference sequence). CDR3 length: 15 residues. The data were produced by immunoSEQ multiplex PCR, yet TCRdb's version contains in-frame clones alone and is incomplete. Of roughly 16,000 clones in the sample, 59% are singletons; the top ten hold over 10%. The chain couples TRBV5-5 to TRBJ2-7, with 7 positions matching TRBD1. The material was ileum tissue, obtained 524 days after transplant. The receptor comes from a human patient who received an intestinal transplant, so some T cells may come from the graft donor. The CDR3 spells CASSLSGGSTLGQYF. CDR3 DNA sequence: TGTGCCAGCAGCTTATCAGGGGGATCTACCCTCGGGCAGTACTTC. Filled out from reference TRBV5-5 and TRBJ2-7, the complete variable domain reads DAGVTQSPTHLIKTRGQQVTLRCSPISGHKSVSWYQQVLGQGPQFIFQYYEKEERGRGNFPDRFSARQFPNYSSELNVNALLLGDSALYLCASSLSGGSTLGQYFGPGTRLTVT.